This T cell receptor (beta chain) was identified in a study of technical replicates of blood from a handful of donors. Produced via immunoSEQ multiplex PCR; TCRdb's table is partial and in-frame only. The table records about 49,000 clones, approximately 90% of them present only once. This CDR3 is built from 16 residues. CDR1 is ENHRY, CDR2 SYGVKD, per germline. Trimming took off 10 bases at V and 2 bases at J, with 20 bases between the two ends. This receptor was taken from a human donor in good health. Some clones in this sample may be carry-over from other donors' samples. This sequence joins TRBV10-3 and TRBJ2-2; D not certain. The sequenced material came from PBMCs. The CDR3 bases are TGTGCCACTAAAAAGGCCGCGGCCCAAAACACCGGGGAGCTGTTTTTT. Its translation: CATKKAAAQNTGELFF.